The source of this T cell receptor beta chain is a study of vaccination effects on CD4 cells after COVID-19 (dated by TCRdb to between 2021 and 2024). Regarding the research as a whole: Two doses of either the BNT162b2 or the mRNA-1273 mRNA SARS-CoV-2 vaccine were administered to participants. SARS-CoV-2 spike-specific CD4+ TCR repertoires from before and after mRNA vaccination were compared in COVID-19 convalescent patients and in infection-naive vaccine recipients. A total of 10 COVID-19 convalescent patients and several SARS-CoV-2-naive healthy vaccine recipients were included in the full study. Cultures from other donors in the study were sequenced using the Oncomine TCR Beta short-read assay on an Illumina iSeq 100. The paper's findings and limits, for the study overall: At late post-vaccination timepoints, both infection-induced and vaccine-induced clones showed marked clonal contraction, consistent with waning T cell responses. Only a small number of convalescent patients were included, and no early post-infection timepoints were available, which limited the study. In healthy vaccine recipients, vaccine-induced clones were almost all SARS-CoV-2 mono-reactive, with only 1 of 255 cross-reactive with common cold coronaviruses.

In the ViraFEST assay, PBMC were stimulated with viral peptide pools, and TCR sequencing was then used to find antigen-specific CD4+ T cell clonotypes based on their expansion. After 10 to 11 days of culture, CD4+ T cells were isolated with the EasySep CD4+ T cell isolation kit. Healthy vaccine recipients had no prior SARS-CoV-2 infection, confirmed by negative nucleocapsid antibodies before and after vaccination. Each well held 1.5 million to 2.5 million PBMC cultured in IMDM containing roughly 5% human AB serum, roughly 9.6 IU/ml IL-2 and gentamicin, along with around 11 ug/ml peptides. Half of the culture medium was replaced with fresh IL-2-containing medium on days 3 and 7. Unless noted otherwise, every peptide stimulation condition was grown in triplicate wells. Using Ficoll-Paque Plus gradient centrifugation, PBMC were separated from whole blood and then either used fresh or cryopreserved at -140C. The overlapping peptide pools covered the spike proteins of SARS-CoV-2 as well as those of the common cold coronaviruses HCoV-NL63, HCoV-OC43 and HCoV-229E. The QIAamp micro DNA kit was used to extract genomic DNA from the cultured CD4+ T cells.

Library preparation used the immunoSEQ multiplex PCR assay. TCR beta CDR3 sequencing was performed on DNA from the cultured, isolated CD4+ T cells. In the original analysis: Non-productive TCR sequences were removed, reads were trimmed to the CDR3 region, and CDR3s of at least 7 amino acids were retained. Antigen-specific clonotypes were identified using the MANAFEST web app by comparison of expansion in peptide wells against reference cultures. To be called positive, a clone needed expansion at FDR<0.05 compared with the reference and with all other wells, an odds ratio greater than 5, and a frequency greater than 0.1% in two replicate wells. A clonotype was called cross-reactive if it was significantly expanded both in SARS-CoV-2 spike wells and in at least one common cold coronavirus spike condition. CDR3 similarity was assessed by Levenshtein distance using the stringdist R package, and unrooted trees were constructed with ape in R 3.6.1. TCRdb's version of the immuneACCESS table is confined to in-frame rearrangements and falls short of the full clone set. An unresolved V gene accounts for under half of the shortfall where checked; the remainder is of unknown origin. Clone size and the V and J calls come from that table; the DNA yielded D and trimming. Across this sample there are some 59,000 clones, with over 75% seen only once. 2% to 2.5% of the sample comes from the top ten.

About this clone: The specificity of this receptor is unknown. No much larger clone exists at a distance of one base, and base qualities are not known.

Sequenced here: CD4+ T cells from PBMCs cultured with HCoV-229E spike peptides, sampled before COVID-19 vaccination. According to the study, the label for this sample's cell subset or site signals: HCoV-229E spike overlapping peptide pool stimulation. This clonotype originated in a human donor who received a COVID-19 vaccine.

CDR3 reads: CASSQVGPSGGFTDTQYF. The DNA sequence is given as TGTGCCAGCAGCCAAGTTGGACCTAGCGGTGGTTTCACAGATACGCAGTATTTT. This sequence uses TRBV4-2 and TRBJ2-3, with 7 junctional bases fitting TRBD2. The CDR3 runs 18 residues from the cysteine to the phenylalanine. Here the CDR3 DNA is all that survives: 54 bases in frame from base 1. CDR1 LGHNA and CDR2 YNFKEQ are derived from the germline V gene. Clipping removes 1 base from V and 2 bases from J, with 12 as the unmatched junction base count.